The 5 T cell receptor beta chains below all came from one sample that was sequenced in a study of blood T cell repertoires in COVID-19. Some clones are missing from TCRdb's copy, which holds only in-frame ones; the method was immunoSEQ multiplex PCR. Of 150,000 to 200,000 clones in the sample, 88% were seen once. Input material: peripheral blood. Receptor source: a human donor in a cohort sampled during active COVID-19.

The chain carries TRBV7-2 and TRBJ2-7, with D possibly being TRBD1 (6 bases). In germline, CDR1 is SGHTA, CDR2 FQGNSA. Trimming cost V 2 bases and J 7 bases, with 12 bases left between them. The CDR3 is 13 amino acids. The CDR3 loop reads CASSLTLTGEQYF. The CDR3 region has the DNA TGTGCCAGCAGCTTAACCCTTACAGGGGAGCAGTACTTC.

This clone occurred a few times. The genes are TRBV7-9 and TRBJ1-2, with D hard to call. The CDR3 has 13 residues. Germline loops: CDR1 SEHNR, CDR2 FQNEAQ (reference sequence). V was pared by 3 bases and J by 4 bases, with 9 bases between. CDR3 sequence (DNA): TGTGCCAGCAGCTTGGAAGGAGGCTATGGCTACACCTTC. Translation: CASSLEGGYGYTF.

This chain joins TRBV27 and TRBJ2-7; D is perhaps TRBD1 (6 bases). There are 16 residues in the CDR3. CDR1 is MNHEY, CDR2 SMNVEV, per germline (reference sequence). Trimming removed 5 bases from V and 3 bases from J, with 20 bases in between. DNA of the CDR3: TGTGCCAGCAGTCCTACCCGACAGGAATTATACTACGAGCAGTACTTC. Amino acids: CASSPTRQELYYEQYF.

The rearrangement links TRBV27 to TRBJ1-1, with D hard to call. Germline CDR1 reads MNHEY; CDR2 reads SMNVEV (reference sequence). Between the trimmed V and J ends, which lost 4 bases and 2 bases, there was a span of 20 bases. The CDR3 is made up of 17 amino acids. CDR3 DNA sequence: TGTGCCAGCAGTTCATACCTCCGGCAGGTAGAAAACACTGAAGCTTTCTTT. It encodes CASSSYLRQVENTEAFF.

The V call is TRBV4-3, the J call TRBJ2-1; D is ambiguous. Trimming took off 0 bases at V and 0 bases at J, with 15 bases between the two ends. CDR1 LGHNA and CDR2 YSLEER come from the germline V gene. This CDR3 contains 18 residues. CDR3 in DNA: TGCGCCAGCAGCCAAGATGCCCTTGCTGTGAGCTCCTACAATGAGCAGTTCTTC. Protein sequence: CASSQDALAVSSYNEQFF.